This T cell receptor beta chain was captured by sequencing in a study of T cells in Graves' hyperthyroidism and ophthalmopathy. The study based diagnoses on clinical symptoms, serum thyroxine and TRAb, thyroid ultrasound and orbital computed tomography. What was amplified from RNA transcripts were TCR beta CDR3 regions. Researchers ran a first-round RT-PCR on the TCR CDR3 using the HTBI primer set. TCRdb ran MiXCR on the multiplex PCR reads and lists one entry per CDR3 protein. The profile shows hundreds of thousands of distinct CDR3 sequences, around 15% of them singletons. V was pared by 5 bases and J by 0 bases, with 11 bases between. The germline CDR1 and CDR2 sequences are MNHNS and SASEGT. The CDR3 loop spans 15 amino acids. This clonotype was found many times.

The chain couples TRBV6-1 to TRBJ2-1, with D possibly matching TRBD1 (6 bases). The sequencing sample was made of blood. The source is a woman aged 50 to 65 with Graves' ophthalmopathy. Here the CDR3 DNA reads TGTGCCAGCAGTCTTACAGGGAACTCCTACAATGAGCAGTTCTTC. Translating it yields CASSLTGNSYNEQFF.